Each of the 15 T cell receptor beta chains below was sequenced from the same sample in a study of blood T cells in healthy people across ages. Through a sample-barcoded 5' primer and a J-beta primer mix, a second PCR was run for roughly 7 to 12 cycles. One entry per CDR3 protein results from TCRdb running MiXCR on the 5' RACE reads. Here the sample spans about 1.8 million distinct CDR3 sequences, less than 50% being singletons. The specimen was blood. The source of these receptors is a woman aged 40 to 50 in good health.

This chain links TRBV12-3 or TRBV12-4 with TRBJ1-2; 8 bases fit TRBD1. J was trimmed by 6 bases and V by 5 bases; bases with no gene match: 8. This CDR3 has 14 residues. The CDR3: CASSTPTGADGYTF. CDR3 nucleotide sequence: TGTGCCAGCAGTACCCCGACAGGGGCGGATGGCTACACCTTC.

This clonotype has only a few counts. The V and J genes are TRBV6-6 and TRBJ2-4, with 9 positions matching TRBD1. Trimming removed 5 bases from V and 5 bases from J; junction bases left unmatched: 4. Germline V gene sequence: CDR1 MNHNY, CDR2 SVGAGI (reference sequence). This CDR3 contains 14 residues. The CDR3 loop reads CASSLQGAENIQYF. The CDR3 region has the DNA TGTGCCAGCAGTCTACAGGGGGCTGAAAACATTCAGTACTTC.

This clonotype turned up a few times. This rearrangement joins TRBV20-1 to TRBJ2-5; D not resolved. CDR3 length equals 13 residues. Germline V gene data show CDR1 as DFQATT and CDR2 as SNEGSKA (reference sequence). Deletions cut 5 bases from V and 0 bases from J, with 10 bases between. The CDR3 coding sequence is TGCAGTGCTGCTAGGCCGAACCAAGAGACCCAGTACTTC. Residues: CSAARPNQETQYF.

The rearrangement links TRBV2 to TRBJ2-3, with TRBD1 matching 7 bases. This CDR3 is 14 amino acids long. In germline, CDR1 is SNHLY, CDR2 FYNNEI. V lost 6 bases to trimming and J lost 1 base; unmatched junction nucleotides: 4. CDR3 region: CASRQGRGTDTQYF. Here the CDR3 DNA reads TGTGCCAGCAGACAGGGGCGAGGCACAGATACGCAGTATTTT.

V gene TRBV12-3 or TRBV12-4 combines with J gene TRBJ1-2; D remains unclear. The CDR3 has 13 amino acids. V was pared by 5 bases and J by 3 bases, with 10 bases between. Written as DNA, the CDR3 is TGTGCCAGCAGTACAGACAACTACTATGGCTACACCTTC. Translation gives CASSTDNYYGYTF.

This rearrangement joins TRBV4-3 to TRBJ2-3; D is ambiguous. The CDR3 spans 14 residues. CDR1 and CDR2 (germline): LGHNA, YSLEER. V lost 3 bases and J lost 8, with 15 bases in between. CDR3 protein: CASSQASLGGTQYF. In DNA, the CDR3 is TGCGCCAGCAGCCAGGCATCTCTCGGTGGTACGCAGTATTTT.

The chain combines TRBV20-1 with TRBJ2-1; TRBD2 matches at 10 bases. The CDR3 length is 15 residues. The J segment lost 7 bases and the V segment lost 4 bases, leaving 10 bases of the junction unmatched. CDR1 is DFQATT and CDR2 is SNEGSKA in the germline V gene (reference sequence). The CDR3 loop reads CSAKKPGTSVNEQFF. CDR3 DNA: TGCAGTGCTAAGAAACCCGGGACTAGCGTTAATGAGCAGTTCTTC.

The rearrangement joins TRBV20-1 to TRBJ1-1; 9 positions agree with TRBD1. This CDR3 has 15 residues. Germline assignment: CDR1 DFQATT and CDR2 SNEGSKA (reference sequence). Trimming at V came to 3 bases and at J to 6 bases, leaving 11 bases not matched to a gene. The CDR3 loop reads CSARGFGTGLSEAFF. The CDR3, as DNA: TGCAGTGCTAGGGGATTCGGGACAGGGTTATCTGAAGCTTTCTTT.

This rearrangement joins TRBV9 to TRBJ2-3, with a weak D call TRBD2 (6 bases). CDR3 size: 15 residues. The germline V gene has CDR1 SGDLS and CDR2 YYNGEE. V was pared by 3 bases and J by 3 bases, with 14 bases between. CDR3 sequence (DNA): TGTGCCAGCAGCGCCCATTCGGGACTGACAGATACGCAGTATTTT. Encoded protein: CASSAHSGLTDTQYF.

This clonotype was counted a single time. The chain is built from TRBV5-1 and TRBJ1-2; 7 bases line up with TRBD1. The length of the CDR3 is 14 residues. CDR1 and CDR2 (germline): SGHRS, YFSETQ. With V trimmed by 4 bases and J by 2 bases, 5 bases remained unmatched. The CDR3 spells CASSTMTGNYGYTF. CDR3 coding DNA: TGCGCCAGCAGCACAATGACAGGGAACTATGGCTACACCTTC.

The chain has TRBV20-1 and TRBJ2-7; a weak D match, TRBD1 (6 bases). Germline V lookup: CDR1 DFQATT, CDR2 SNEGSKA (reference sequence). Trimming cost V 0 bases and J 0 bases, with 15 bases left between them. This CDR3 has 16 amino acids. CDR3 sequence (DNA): TGCAGTGCTAGAGATACACGGACAGTCAACTCCTACGAGCAGTACTTC. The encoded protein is CSARDTRTVNSYEQYF.

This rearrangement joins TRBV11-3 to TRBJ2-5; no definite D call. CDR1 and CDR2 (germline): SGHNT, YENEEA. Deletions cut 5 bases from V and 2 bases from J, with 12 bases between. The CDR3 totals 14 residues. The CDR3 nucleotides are TGTGCCAGCAGCCGCGGACCGGAGCAAGAGACCCAGTACTTC. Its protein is CASSRGPEQETQYF.

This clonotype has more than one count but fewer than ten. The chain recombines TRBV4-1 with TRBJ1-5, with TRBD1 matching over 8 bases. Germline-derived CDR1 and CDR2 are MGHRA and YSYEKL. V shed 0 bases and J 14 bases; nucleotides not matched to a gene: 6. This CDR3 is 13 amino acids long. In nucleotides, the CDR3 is TGCGCCAGCAGCCAAGATTCCGGGACAGGAGAGCATTTT. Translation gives CASSQDSGTGEHF.

The CDR3 region is CASSESQGAYNEQFF. The CDR3 coding sequence is TGCGCCAGCAGTGAGAGTCAAGGGGCCTACAATGAGCAGTTCTTC. The chain links TRBV10-1 to TRBJ2-1, with TRBD1 as a possible D gene (5 bases). Germline values: CDR1 WNHNN, CDR2 SYGVQD (reference sequence). Trimming took off 2 bases at V and 2 bases at J, with 10 bases between the two ends. The CDR3 is 15 residues long.

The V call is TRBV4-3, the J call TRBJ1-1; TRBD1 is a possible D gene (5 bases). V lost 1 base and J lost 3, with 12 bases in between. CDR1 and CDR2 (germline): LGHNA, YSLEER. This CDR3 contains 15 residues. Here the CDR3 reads CASSQVRERDTEAFF. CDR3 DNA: TGCGCCAGCAGCCAAGTCAGGGAGCGGGACACTGAAGCTTTCTTT.